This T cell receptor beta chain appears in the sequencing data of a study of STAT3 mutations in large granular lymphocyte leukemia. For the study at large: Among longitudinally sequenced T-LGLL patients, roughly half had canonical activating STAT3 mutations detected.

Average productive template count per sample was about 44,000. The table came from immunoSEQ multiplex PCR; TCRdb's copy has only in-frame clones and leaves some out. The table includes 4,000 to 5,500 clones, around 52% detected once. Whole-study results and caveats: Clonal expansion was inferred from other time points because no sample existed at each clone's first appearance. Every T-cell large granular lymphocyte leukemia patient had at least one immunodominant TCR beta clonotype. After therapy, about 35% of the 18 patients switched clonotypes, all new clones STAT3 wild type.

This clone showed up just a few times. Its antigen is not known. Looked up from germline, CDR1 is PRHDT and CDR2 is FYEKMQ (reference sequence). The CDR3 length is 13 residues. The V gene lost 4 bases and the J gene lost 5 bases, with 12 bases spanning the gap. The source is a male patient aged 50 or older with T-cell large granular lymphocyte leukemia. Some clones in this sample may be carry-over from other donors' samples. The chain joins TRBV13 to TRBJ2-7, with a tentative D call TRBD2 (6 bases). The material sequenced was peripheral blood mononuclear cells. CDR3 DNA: TGTGCCAGCAGCTCCGACGGGGGTCACGAGCAGTACTTC. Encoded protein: CASSSDGGHEQYF.